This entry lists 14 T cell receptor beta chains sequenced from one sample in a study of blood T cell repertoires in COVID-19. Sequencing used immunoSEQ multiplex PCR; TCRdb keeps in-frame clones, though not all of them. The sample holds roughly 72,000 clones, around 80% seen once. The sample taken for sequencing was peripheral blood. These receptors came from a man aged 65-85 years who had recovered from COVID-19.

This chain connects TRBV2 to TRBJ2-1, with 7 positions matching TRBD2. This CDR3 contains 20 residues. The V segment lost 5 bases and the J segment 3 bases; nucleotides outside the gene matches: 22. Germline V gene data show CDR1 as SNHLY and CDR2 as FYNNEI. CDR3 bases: TGTGCCAGCAGTCCATTATCCTTCCTCCCACTAGCGAGAGTCTACAATGAGCAGTTCTTC. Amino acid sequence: CASSPLSFLPLARVYNEQFF.

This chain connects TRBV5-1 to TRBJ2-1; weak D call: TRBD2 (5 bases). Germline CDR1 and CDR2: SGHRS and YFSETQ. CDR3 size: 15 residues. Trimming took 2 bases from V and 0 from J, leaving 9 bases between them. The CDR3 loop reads CASSFLTSSYNEQFF. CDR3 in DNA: TGCGCCAGCAGCTTCCTTACTAGCTCCTACAATGAGCAGTTCTTC.

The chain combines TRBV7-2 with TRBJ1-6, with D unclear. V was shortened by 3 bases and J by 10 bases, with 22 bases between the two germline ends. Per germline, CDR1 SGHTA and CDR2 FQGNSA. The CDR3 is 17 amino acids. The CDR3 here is CASSFQVPYGSGSPLHF. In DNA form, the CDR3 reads TGTGCCAGCAGCTTCCAAGTCCCCTACGGGAGCGGCTCACCCCTCCACTTT.

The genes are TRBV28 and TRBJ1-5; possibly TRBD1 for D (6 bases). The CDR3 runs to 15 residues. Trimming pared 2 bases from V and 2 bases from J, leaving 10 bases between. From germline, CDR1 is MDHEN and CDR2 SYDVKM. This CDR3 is CASSLIPGGNQPQHF. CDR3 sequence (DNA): TGTGCCAGCAGTTTAATTCCAGGGGGCAATCAGCCCCAGCATTTT. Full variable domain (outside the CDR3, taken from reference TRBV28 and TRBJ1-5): DVKVTQSSRYLVKRTGEKVFLECVQDMDHENMFWYRQDPGLGLRLIYFSYDVKMKEKGDIPEGYSVSREKKERFSLILESASTNQTSMYLCASSLIPGGNQPQHFGDGTRLSIL.

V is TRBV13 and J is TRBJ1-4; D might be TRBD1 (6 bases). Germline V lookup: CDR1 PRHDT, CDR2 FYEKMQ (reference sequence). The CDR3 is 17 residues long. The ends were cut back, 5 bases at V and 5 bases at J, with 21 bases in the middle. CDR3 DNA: TGTGCCAGCAGCCATAACCCAGGGGCACCGGGGAATGAAAAACTGTTTTTT. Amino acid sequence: CASSHNPGAPGNEKLFF.

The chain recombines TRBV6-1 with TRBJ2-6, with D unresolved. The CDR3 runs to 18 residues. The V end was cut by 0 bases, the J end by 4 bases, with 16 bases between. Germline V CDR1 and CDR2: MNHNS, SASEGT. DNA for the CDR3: TGTGCCAGCAGTGAAGCGCGCAGCGACGTTCGGGGGGCCAACGTCCTGACTTTC. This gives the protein CASSEARSDVRGANVLTF.

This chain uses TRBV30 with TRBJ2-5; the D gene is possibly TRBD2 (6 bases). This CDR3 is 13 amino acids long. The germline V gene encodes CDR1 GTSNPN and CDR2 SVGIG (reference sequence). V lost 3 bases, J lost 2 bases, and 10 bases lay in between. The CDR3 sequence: CAWSSGLQETQYF. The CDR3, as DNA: TGTGCCTGGAGCTCGGGACTGCAAGAGACCCAGTACTTC.

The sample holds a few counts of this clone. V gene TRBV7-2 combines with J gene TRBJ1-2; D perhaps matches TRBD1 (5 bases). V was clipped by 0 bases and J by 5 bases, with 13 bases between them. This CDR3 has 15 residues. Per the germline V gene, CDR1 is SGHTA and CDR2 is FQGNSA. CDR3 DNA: TGTGCCAGCAGCTTAGCGTCAGGGCAGGAGTATGGCTACACCTTC. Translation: CASSLASGQEYGYTF.

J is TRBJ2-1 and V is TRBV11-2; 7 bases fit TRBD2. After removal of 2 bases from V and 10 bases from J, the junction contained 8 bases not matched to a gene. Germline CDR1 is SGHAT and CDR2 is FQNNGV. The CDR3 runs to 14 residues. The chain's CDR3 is CASSLFQSGTEQFF. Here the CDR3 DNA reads TGTGCCAGCAGCTTATTCCAGAGCGGGACGGAGCAGTTCTTC.

The chain's CDR3 is CASSQDGTGTTEKLFF. In DNA form, the CDR3 reads TGCGCCAGCAGCCAAGATGGCACGGGAACTACCGAAAAACTGTTTTTT. This rearrangement joins TRBV4-3 to TRBJ1-4; no definite D call. Germline CDR1 and CDR2: LGHNA and YSLEER. V gave up 0 bases and J gave up 8 bases, with 16 bases separating them. This CDR3 has 16 residues.

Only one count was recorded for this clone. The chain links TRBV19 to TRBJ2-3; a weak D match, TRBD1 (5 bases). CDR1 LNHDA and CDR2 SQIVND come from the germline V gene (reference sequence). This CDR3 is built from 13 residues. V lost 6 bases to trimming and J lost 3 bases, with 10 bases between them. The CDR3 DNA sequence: TGTGCCAGTAGCAAACAGGCAACAGATACGCAGTATTTT. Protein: CASSKQATDTQYF.

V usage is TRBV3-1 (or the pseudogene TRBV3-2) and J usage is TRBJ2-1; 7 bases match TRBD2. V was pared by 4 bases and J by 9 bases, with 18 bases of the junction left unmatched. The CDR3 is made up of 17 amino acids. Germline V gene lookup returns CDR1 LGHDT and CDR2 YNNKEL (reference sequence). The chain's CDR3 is CASSRIFQGGSITEQFF. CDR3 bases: TGTGCCAGCAGCCGGATTTTTCAGGGCGGGAGTATCACTGAGCAGTTCTTC.

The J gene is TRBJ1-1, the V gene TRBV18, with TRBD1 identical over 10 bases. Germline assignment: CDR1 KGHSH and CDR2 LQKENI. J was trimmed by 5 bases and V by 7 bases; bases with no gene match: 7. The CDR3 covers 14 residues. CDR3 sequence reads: CASLLGTGETEAFF. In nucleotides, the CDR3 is TGTGCCAGCTTACTCGGGACAGGGGAAACTGAAGCTTTCTTT.

CDR3 DNA: TGTGCCAGCAGCCCAACTAGCGGGAGGGCCCCCTACAATGAGCAGTTCTTC. It encodes CASSPTSGRAPYNEQFF. V is TRBV5-4 and J is TRBJ2-1; 13 bases map to TRBD2. The junction had 6 bases not matched to a gene; V was cut back by 4 bases and J by 2 bases. CDR3 length equals 17 residues. The germline V gene has CDR1 SGHNT and CDR2 YYREEE (reference sequence).